Presented here are 10 T cell receptor beta chains from one specimen sequenced in a study of cytomegalovirus exposure and HLA in healthy donors. The PCR used 60 Vbeta and 13 Jbeta primers. The table came from immunoSEQ multiplex PCR; TCRdb's copy has only in-frame clones and leaves some out. The sample lists 150,000 or so clones, around 78% occurring once. The material sequenced was PBMCs. The receptor set was obtained from a young woman in good health and CMV-seronegative.

The CDR3: CASSPGLAGGGETQYF. In DNA form, the CDR3 reads TGTGCCAGCAGTCCAGGACTAGCGGGAGGCGGAGAGACCCAGTACTTC. The chain couples TRBV27 to TRBJ2-5; 14 nucleotides line up with TRBD2. Germline-derived CDR1 and CDR2 are MNHEY and SMNVEV (reference sequence). Losses at the gene ends were 5 bases for V and 4 bases for J; bases not matched to a gene: 6. CDR3 length: 16 amino acids.

The gene calls are TRBV20-1 and TRBJ2-1; D is undetermined. Trimming cost V 4 bases and J 5 bases, with 3 bases left between them. Germline-derived CDR1 and CDR2 are DFQATT and SNEGSKA (reference sequence). The length of the CDR3 is 10 residues. The CDR3 sequence is CSANNNEQFF. The CDR3 DNA follows: TGCAGTGCTAATAACAATGAGCAGTTCTTC.

The chain joins TRBV19 to TRBJ2-2; a possible D gene is TRBD2 (6 bases). CDR3 length: 15 residues. The V end lost 7 bases, the J end lost 2 bases, and 14 bases lay between the germline ends. CDR1 LNHDA and CDR2 SQIVND come from the germline V gene (reference sequence). CDR3 bases: TGTGCCAGTAACCCGGGGACTTTTAACACCGGGGAGCTGTTTTTT. The encoded protein is CASNPGTFNTGELFF.

The gene calls are TRBV7-8 and TRBJ2-2; weak D call: TRBD2 (6 bases). The CDR3 runs to 16 residues. V lost 7 bases and J lost 4, with 19 bases in between. Germline V CDR1 and CDR2: SGHVS, FQNEAQ. CDR3 loop: CASTLDGGKSTGELFF. The CDR3 region has the DNA TGTGCCAGCACCCTCGACGGGGGAAAGAGCACCGGGGAGCTGTTTTTT.

This rearrangement joins TRBV5-6 to TRBJ2-2; 9 bases map to TRBD1. The CDR3 contains 17 residues. Germline lookup yields CDR1 SGHDT and CDR2 YYEEEE. J was trimmed by 3 bases and V by 0 bases; bases with no gene match: 6. DNA for the CDR3: TGTGCCAGCAGCTTGGCCGGGACAGGGACGGACACCGGGGAGCTGTTTTTT. Its translation: CASSLAGTGTDTGELFF. The whole variable domain, filled in from reference TRBV5-6 and TRBJ2-2, reads DAGVTQSPTHLIKTRGQQVTLRCSPKSGHDTVSWYQQALGQGPQFIFQYYEEEERQRGNFPDRFSGHQFPNYSSELNVNALLLGDSALYLCASSLAGTGTDTGELFFGEGSRLTVL.

The chain joins TRBV18 to TRBJ1-6; 9 nucleotides match TRBD1. The CDR3 spans 15 residues. In germline, CDR1 is KGHSH, CDR2 LQKENI. Trimming at V came to 3 bases and at J to 9 bases, leaving 6 bases not matched to a gene. In nucleotides, the CDR3 is TGTGCCAGCTCACCGGGGACAGGGAGTGGTTCACCCCTCCACTTT. Translating it yields CASSPGTGSGSPLHF. The whole variable domain, remainder taken from reference TRBV18 and TRBJ1-6, is NAGVMQNPRHLVRRRGQEARLRCSPMKGHSHVYWYRQLPEEGLKFMVYLQKENIIDESGMPKERFSAEFPKEGPSILRIQQVVRGDSAAYFCASSPGTGSGSPLHFGNGTRLTVT.

This clone was seen a few times. Other nucleotide sequences in the sample specify the same CDR3. This sequence joins TRBV5-1 and TRBJ2-2; D perhaps matches TRBD1 (6 bases). Per the germline V gene, CDR1 is SGHRS and CDR2 is YFSETQ. The CDR3 covers 16 residues. V was pared by 0 bases and J by 0 bases, with 9 bases between. The CDR3 bases are TGCGCCAGCAGCTTGGTAGGGACACCGAACACCGGGGAGCTGTTTTTT. This codes for CASSLVGTPNTGELFF.

The genes are TRBV15 and TRBJ1-5; TRBD1 might be the D (5 bases). In germline, CDR1 is LNHNV, CDR2 YYDKDF (reference sequence). Between the trimmed V and J ends, which lost 3 bases and 7 bases, there was a span of 16 bases. The CDR3 is made up of 15 amino acids. The CDR3 bases are TGTGCCACCAGCAGGGACGGATTAGGGGAACAGCCCCAGCATTTT. Translated: CATSRDGLGEQPQHF.

The J gene is TRBJ2-1, the V gene TRBV9; D possibly corresponds to TRBD1 (5 bases). V lost 5 bases and J lost 8, with 14 bases in between. This CDR3 contains 13 residues. Germline values: CDR1 SGDLS, CDR2 YYNGEE. The CDR3: CASSLGAIDEQFF. In DNA form, the CDR3 reads TGTGCCAGCAGTCTAGGGGCGATAGATGAGCAGTTCTTC.

V usage is TRBV7-2 and J usage is TRBJ1-1, with 8 bases that match TRBD1. Looked up from germline, CDR1 is SGHTA and CDR2 is FQGNSA. The CDR3 totals 14 residues. Trimming removed 1 base from V and 4 bases from J; junction bases left unmatched: 2. The CDR3 DNA sequence: TGTGCCAGCAGCTTAGTACAGGGGGGCACTGAAGCTTTCTTT. Translation: CASSLVQGGTEAFF.